This TCR beta chain derives from a study of T cell changes during pregnancy in multiple sclerosis. Germline V gene data show CDR1 as SQVTM and CDR2 as ANQGSEA. CDR3 size: 17 residues. Trimming removed 8 bases from V and 0 bases from J; junction bases left unmatched: 16. Profiling relied on immunoSEQ multiplex PCR, and the TCRdb table lists in-frame clones only, not all of them. In the table there are more than 75,000 clones, less than 95% of which are singletons. The source was peripheral blood, collected in the third trimester of pregnancy. The V gene is TRBV29-1, the J gene TRBJ2-1, with 7 bases lining up with TRBD2. The receptor comes from a female donor with multiple sclerosis, enrolled in a pregnancy study. This chain's CDR3 is CSFTSLGGTVSYNEQFF. The CDR3 bases are TGCAGCTTCACATCCCTGGGGGGGACGGTCTCCTACAATGAGCAGTTCTTC.